The 32 T cell receptor beta chains presented below share a single source sample, sequenced in a study of sequential checkpoint blockade in melanoma. Repertoires were generated with immunoSEQ multiplex PCR, while TCRdb's copy carries only in-frame clones and drops some. The sample comprises around 39,000 clones, about four fifths of which are singletons, and around 6% rests with the top ten. As to treatment: randomized to nivolumab then ipilimumab (arm A) or the reverse (arm B). Sample: CD8+ T cells sorted from blood (inferred from file names), taken from a patient given nivolumab and ipilimumab in sequence. The receptors were gathered from a human donor with melanoma.

This chain uses TRBV30 with TRBJ1-5; possibly TRBD1 for D (5 bases). This CDR3 comprises 14 residues. V lost 0 bases to trimming and J lost 6 bases, with 12 bases between them. Germline CDR1 is GTSNPN and CDR2 is SVGIG (reference sequence). The CDR3 here is CAWSVGGLGQPQHF. The CDR3 DNA is TGTGCCTGGAGTGTGGGGGGGTTGGGTCAGCCCCAGCATTTT.

This chain joins TRBV15 and TRBJ1-1, with 10 bases fitting TRBD1. J was trimmed by 3 bases and V by 0 bases; bases with no gene match: 4. This CDR3 contains 16 residues. CDR1 is LNHNV, CDR2 YYDKDF, per germline (reference sequence). This chain's CDR3 is CATSRERTGGDTEAFF. In DNA form, the CDR3 reads TGTGCCACCAGCAGAGAGAGGACAGGGGGGGACACTGAAGCTTTCTTT.

This clone came up a few times. The chain is built from TRBV7-9 and TRBJ2-7; D is uncertain. The CDR3 has 14 residues. Trimming took 7 bases from V and 4 from J, leaving 17 bases between them. Per the germline V gene, CDR1 is SEHNR and CDR2 is FQNEAQ (reference sequence). CDR3 DNA sequence: TGTGCCAGCACCCCCGCGGATGGCCGTTACGAGCAGTACTTC. Protein: CASTPADGRYEQYF.

This clone was seen only a few times. The gene calls are TRBV6-4 and TRBJ1-2; D is undetermined. The CDR3 runs to 14 residues. Per the germline V gene, CDR1 is MRHNA and CDR2 is SNTAGT. The V end lost 6 bases, the J end lost 5 bases, and 16 bases lay between the germline ends. CDR3 region: CASRAEGGGYGYTF. CDR3 in DNA: TGTGCCAGCAGAGCCGAGGGTGGAGGGTATGGCTACACCTTC.

V gene TRBV27 combines with J gene TRBJ2-1; no firm D call. V dropped 2 bases and J dropped 10 bases, with 18 bases sitting between them. CDR3 size: 15 residues. Germline loops: CDR1 MNHEY, CDR2 SMNVEV (reference sequence). In nucleotides, the CDR3 is TGTGCCAGCAGTTTACTCGCCGTTAGCTCTGTGGAGCAGTTCTTC. Protein sequence: CASSLLAVSSVEQFF.

Remarks on this clone: Different DNA sequences within this sample yield the same CDR3. The V and J genes are TRBV5-1 and TRBJ2-2; 8 bases are a match to TRBD1. V was pared by 2 bases and J by 3 bases, with 3 bases of the junction left unmatched. The CDR3 loop spans 15 amino acids. Germline lookup yields CDR1 SGHRS and CDR2 YFSETQ. The CDR3 bases are TGCGCCAGCAGCTTCGGACAGGGCGACACCGGGGAGCTGTTTTTT. Amino acids: CASSFGQGDTGELFF.

J is TRBJ2-5 and V is TRBV7-9; TRBD1 might be the D (5 bases). Germline CDR1 is SEHNR and CDR2 is FQNEAQ (reference sequence). CDR3 size: 15 residues. V lost 5 bases to trimming and J lost 4 bases, with 17 bases between them. CDR3 protein: CASSPDKILGETQYF. The CDR3 DNA is TGTGCCAGCAGCCCGGACAAGATATTGGGAGAGACCCAGTACTTC.

This chain uses TRBV5-1 with TRBJ1-5; TRBD1 matches at 8 bases. CDR3 length: 17 amino acids. Germline V gene data show CDR1 as SGHRS and CDR2 as YFSETQ. The junction had 14 bases not matched to a gene; V was cut back by 5 bases and J by 4 bases. This CDR3 reads CASSRDRRNFGNQPQHF. The CDR3 nucleotides are TGCGCCAGCAGTAGGGACAGGCGGAACTTCGGAAATCAGCCCCAGCATTTT.

The chain employs TRBV5-8 and TRBJ1-5, with D perhaps TRBD1 (5 bases). There are 14 residues in the CDR3. CDR1 is SGHTS and CDR2 is YDEGEE in the germline V gene. Trimming pared 4 bases from V and 11 bases from J, leaving 19 bases between. The CDR3 loop reads CASSRRGREATQHF. CDR3 nucleotide sequence: TGTGCCAGCAGCCGGCGGGGCAGGGAGGCGACCCAGCATTTT.

CDR3 in amino acids: CASSIDRQGWDGYTF. In DNA form, the CDR3 reads TGTGCCAGTAGTATAGACCGACAGGGTTGGGATGGCTACACCTTC. The chain joins TRBV19 to TRBJ1-2, with 7 bases identical to TRBD1. Trimming cost V 0 bases and J 6 bases; bases outside gene matches: 7. CDR3 length: 15 residues. CDR1 LNHDA and CDR2 SQIVND come from the germline V gene (reference sequence).

J is TRBJ1-2 and V is TRBV6-5, with D uncertain. The CDR3 is 15 residues long. Germline V lookup: CDR1 MNHEY, CDR2 SVGAGI. The germline V and J ends were trimmed by 9 bases and 0 bases, with 17 bases remaining between them. The CDR3 nucleotides read TGTGCCAGGGGATTAAGGGAGTCCGCTAACTATGGCTACACCTTC. Amino acid sequence: CARGLRESANYGYTF.

The chain has TRBV4-1 and TRBJ2-1; 7 nucleotides line up with TRBD2. CDR1 is MGHRA, CDR2 YSYEKL, per germline. This CDR3 region has 15 residues. V trimming: 7 bases; J trimming: 7 bases; junction bases outside the gene matches: 13. The CDR3 DNA sequence: TGCGCCAGCACCCCTAGGGGAGGGCCTGGGAATGAGCAGTTCTTC. Its translation: CASTPRGGPGNEQFF.

This rearrangement joins TRBV6-6 to TRBJ1-5; 9 bases line up with TRBD1. From germline, CDR1 is MNHNY and CDR2 SVGAGI (reference sequence). V was clipped by 5 bases and J by 0 bases; unmatched bases: 5. The CDR3 has 16 residues. The CDR3 region has the DNA TGTGCCAGCAGTATCAACAGGGGGCATAGCAATCAGCCCCAGCATTTT. Its protein product is CASSINRGHSNQPQHF.

The chain uses TRBV6-1 and TRBJ2-1, with D hard to call. The V gene's germline CDR1 is MNHNS and CDR2 SASEGT. Between the trimmed V and J ends, which lost 3 bases and 7 bases, there was a span of 7 bases. CDR3 length equals 12 residues. CDR3 bases: TGTGCCAGCAGTGAGCTATTAAATGAGCAGTTCTTC. Translating it yields CASSELLNEQFF.

The V call is TRBV4-2, the J call TRBJ2-3, with 8 positions matching TRBD2. The V gene end was trimmed by 4 bases and the J gene end by 2 bases; junction bases not matched to a gene: 5. This CDR3 spans 15 amino acids. CDR1 is LGHNA, CDR2 YNFKEQ, per germline. This CDR3 is CASSRLAGTTDTQYF. Written as DNA, the CDR3 is TGTGCCAGCAGCCGATTAGCGGGAACCACAGATACGCAGTATTTT.

The chain recombines TRBV2 with TRBJ1-2; 10 positions match TRBD1. The J segment lost 7 bases and the V segment lost 3 bases, leaving 5 bases of the junction unmatched. The germline V gene has CDR1 SNHLY and CDR2 FYNNEI. The CDR3 consists of 14 residues. The chain's CDR3 is CASSDGTGAFGYTF. Here the CDR3 DNA reads TGTGCCAGCAGTGACGGGACAGGGGCTTTTGGCTACACCTTC.

This clone appeared a few times. This chain uses TRBV19 with TRBJ1-5, with 7 bases lining up with TRBD1. Germline V gene sequence: CDR1 LNHDA, CDR2 SQIVND (reference sequence). The CDR3 is 15 residues long. V dropped 5 bases and J dropped 4; count of bases not matched to a gene: 8. Here the CDR3 DNA reads TGTGCCAGTAGTCCCCGACAGGGACCTAATCAGCCCCAGCATTTT. This codes for CASSPRQGPNQPQHF.

This clone was counted only a few times. The V call is TRBV30, the J call TRBJ2-5, with a possible D match to TRBD2 (6 bases). The end of the DNA aligns better with TRBJ2-7, so the J call may be wrong. The CDR3 has 13 amino acids. The V gene's germline CDR1 is GTSNPN and CDR2 SVGIG (reference sequence). The CDR3 is CAWTLGGFDEQYF. DNA of the CDR3: TGTGCCTGGACCCTCGGGGGTTTCGACGAGCAGTACTTC.

The rearrangement uses TRBV27 and TRBJ2-7, with D perhaps TRBD1 (5 bases). Trimming shortened V by 4 bases and J by 3 bases, and 7 bases separated the two germline ends. This CDR3 contains 12 residues. CDR1 is MNHEY, CDR2 SMNVEV, per germline (reference sequence). As DNA, the CDR3 is TGTGCCAGCAGTTCCGACAGCTACGAGCAGTACTTC. Translated: CASSSDSYEQYF.

The chain joins TRBV27 to TRBJ2-1, with D possibly matching TRBD2 (6 bases). The V and J ends lost 5 bases and 0 bases respectively, with 14 bases between them. The CDR3 length is 16 residues. The V gene's germline CDR1 is MNHEY and CDR2 SMNVEV (reference sequence). The CDR3 loop is CASSLYSGSSYNEQFF. The DNA for the CDR3 is TGTGCCAGCAGTCTATATAGCGGCAGCTCCTACAATGAGCAGTTCTTC.

This sequence joins TRBV9 and TRBJ2-3; the match to TRBD2 covers 14 bases. From germline, CDR1 is SGDLS and CDR2 YYNGEE. After removal of 1 base from V and 4 bases from J, the junction contained 2 bases not matched to a gene. This CDR3 has 16 residues. The CDR3 DNA follows: TGTGCCAGCAGCGTAACGGGACTAGCGGGAGCAGATACGCAGTATTTT. It codes for CASSVTGLAGADTQYF.

This clone has only a few counts. The chain has TRBV5-1 and TRBJ2-7; 11 bases are a match to TRBD1. Trimming removed 3 bases from V and 4 bases from J; junction bases left unmatched: 3. Germline values: CDR1 SGHRS, CDR2 YFSETQ. The CDR3 consists of 14 residues. Written as DNA, the CDR3 is TGCGCCAGCAGCTCCGGGACAGGGGGTTACGAGCAGTACTTC. Protein product: CASSSGTGGYEQYF.

This chain uses TRBV5-1 with TRBJ2-5; D is ambiguous. The end of the DNA is better explained by TRBJ2-7, so the J call may be wrong. The CDR3 length is 13 residues. Germline V gene data show CDR1 as SGHRS and CDR2 as YFSETQ. The CDR3 DNA reads as TGCGCCAGCAGCCCCCTGTCCCCGAACGAGCAGTACTTC. Translating it yields CASSPLSPNEQYF.

This chain links TRBV19 with TRBJ1-1, with D perhaps matching TRBD1 (6 bases). CDR1 is LNHDA, CDR2 SQIVND, per germline (reference sequence). Trimming removed 2 bases from V and 0 bases from J, with 7 bases in between. The CDR3 loop spans 14 amino acids. For the CDR3, the DNA is TGTGCCAGTAGTATAACAGGGATGAACACTGAAGCTTTCTTT. Amino acids: CASSITGMNTEAFF.

The V call is TRBV7-9, the J call TRBJ2-2, with 7 bases matching TRBD1. Germline V lookup: CDR1 SEHNR, CDR2 FQNEAQ (reference sequence). The CDR3 has 15 residues. The trim removed 6 bases at V and 4 bases at J, leaving 8 bases unmatched. The CDR3 DNA sequence: TGTGCCAGCAGGCCCACAGGGGAAGGCACCGGGGAGCTGTTTTTT. Protein sequence: CASRPTGEGTGELFF.

The chain combines TRBV27 with TRBJ2-7, with unresolved D. The CDR3 is 12 amino acids. CDR1 MNHEY and CDR2 SMNVEV come from the germline V gene (reference sequence). V lost 4 bases to trimming and J lost 3 bases, with 7 bases between them. CDR3 nucleotide sequence: TGTGCCAGCAGTTCCGGTAACTACGAGCAGTACTTC. It codes for CASSSGNYEQYF.

The genes are TRBV4-2 and TRBJ2-5; D may be TRBD1 (5 bases). The end of the DNA aligns better with TRBJ2-7, so the J call may be wrong. CDR1 is LGHNA and CDR2 is YNFKEQ in the germline V gene. The CDR3 has 14 residues. The CDR3 sequence: CASSQVGDSYEQYF. The CDR3 bases are TGTGCCAGCAGCCAAGTAGGGGACTCCTACGAGCAGTACTTC.

The chain joins TRBV30 to TRBJ2-7, with TRBD1 identical over 9 bases. Germline V gene sequence: CDR1 GTSNPN, CDR2 SVGIG (reference sequence). The CDR3 loop spans 12 amino acids. Unmatched junction bases numbered 5, after V lost 7 bases and J lost 4 bases. In DNA form, the CDR3 reads TGTGCCTCCCGGGACAGGGTTTACGAGCAGTACTTC. This sequence encodes CASRDRVYEQYF.

The chain uses TRBV6-4 and TRBJ2-2, with D maybe TRBD2 (5 bases). V lost 3 bases and J lost 3, with 5 bases in between. This CDR3 spans 13 amino acids. In germline, CDR1 is MRHNA, CDR2 SNTAGT. The CDR3 protein is CASSEDYTGELFF. The DNA for the CDR3 is TGTGCCAGCAGTGAGGACTACACCGGGGAGCTGTTTTTT.

The chain has TRBV5-1 and TRBJ1-1; D is unresolved. Per the germline V gene, CDR1 is SGHRS and CDR2 is YFSETQ. CDR3 length: 13 residues. Trimming stripped 3 bases from V and 5 bases from J, with 11 bases between. The chain's CDR3 is CASSYNYGTEAFF. Written as DNA, the CDR3 is TGCGCCAGCAGCTACAACTACGGGACTGAAGCTTTCTTT.

Regarding this clone: The sample holds other DNA sequences that translate to the same CDR3. The chain links TRBV5-1 to TRBJ2-7; possible D gene TRBD1, 5 bases. The CDR3 has 13 residues. Germline assignment: CDR1 SGHRS and CDR2 YFSETQ. Trimming took off 3 bases at V and 1 base at J, with 8 bases between the two ends. The CDR3 coding sequence is TGCGCCAGCAGCTCAGACAGATCCTACGAGCAGTACTTC. This sequence encodes CASSSDRSYEQYF.

The rearrangement links TRBV6-5 to TRBJ1-2; no clear D. Trimming took off 2 bases at V and 4 bases at J, with 8 bases between the two ends. Germline loops: CDR1 MNHEY, CDR2 SVGAGI. The CDR3 runs to 13 residues. The DNA of the CDR3 is TGTGCCAGCAGTTACGGCAGTTTCTATGGCTACACCTTC. Translation: CASSYGSFYGYTF.